The 24 T cell receptor beta chains below were found in one sample sequenced in a study of blood T cell repertoires in COVID-19. The assay was immunoSEQ multiplex PCR, and TCRdb's table has in-frame clones only and misses some. The sample holds a few hundred thousand clones, 85% seen once. The sequenced material came from peripheral blood. All receptors come from a woman aged 18-29 years with acute or convalescent COVID-19.

V and J are TRBV12-5 and TRBJ2-3; perhaps TRBD2 as D (5 bases). Germline assignment: CDR1 LGHNT and CDR2 FRNRAP. V shed 6 bases and J shed 5 bases, with 15 bases lying between them. The CDR3 runs to 14 residues. The DNA of the CDR3 is TGTGCTAGTGGACCGCTACGGGGTGGAGATACGCAGTATTTT. Protein product: CASGPLRGGDTQYF.

The gene calls are TRBV7-6 and TRBJ2-7, with a tentative D call TRBD2 (6 bases). V was shortened by 4 bases and J by 3 bases, with 10 bases between the two germline ends. Germline CDR1 and CDR2: SGHVS and FNYEAQ. The CDR3 loop spans 13 amino acids. The CDR3 nucleotides read TGTGCCAGCAGCTCGGGGACTGGCTACGAGCAGTACTTC. Its translation: CASSSGTGYEQYF.

The chain employs TRBV6-1 and TRBJ1-1; 7 bases are a match to TRBD1. The ends lost 7 bases at V and 7 bases at J; junction bases unmatched: 12. The germline V gene encodes CDR1 MNHNS and CDR2 SASEGT. The CDR3 contains 14 residues. CDR3 loop: CASNLPGQPYEAFF. The CDR3 nucleotides read TGTGCCAGCAACCTGCCGGGACAGCCCTATGAAGCTTTCTTT.

The J gene is TRBJ1-2, the V gene TRBV10-1; 8 positions match TRBD1. CDR3 length: 13 residues. Germline-derived CDR1 and CDR2 are WNHNN and SYGVQD (reference sequence). V was clipped by 3 bases and J by 4 bases; unmatched bases: 1. The CDR3 here is CASSDDRGYGYTF. Here the CDR3 DNA reads TGCGCCAGCAGTGACGACAGGGGCTATGGCTACACCTTC.

The V and J genes are TRBV24-1 and TRBJ2-5; 8 bases fit TRBD2. Germline CDR1 and CDR2: KGHDR and SFDVKD. Trimming cost V 1 base and J 5 bases; bases outside gene matches: 14. CDR3 size: 18 residues. CDR3 in DNA: TGTGCCACCAGTGATTTACCCTGGGGGAGCGGGAGCTTGGAGACCCAGTACTTC. It encodes CATSDLPWGSGSLETQYF.

J is TRBJ1-2 and V is TRBV9; D is possibly TRBD1 (6 bases). V was trimmed by 0 bases and J by 4 bases, leaving 19 bases between them. Germline-derived CDR1 and CDR2 are SGDLS and YYNGEE. CDR3 length equals 17 residues. Here the CDR3 reads CASSVDEVGTRTYGYTF. As DNA, the CDR3 is TGTGCCAGCAGCGTAGACGAGGTAGGGACACGGACCTATGGCTACACCTTC.

The chain combines TRBV5-5 with TRBJ2-7; 15 nucleotides align to TRBD2. Germline V gene data show CDR1 as SGHKS and CDR2 as YYEKEE (reference sequence). The J segment lost 3 bases and the V segment lost 3 bases, leaving 7 bases of the junction unmatched. CDR3 length: 17 amino acids. CDR3 region: CASSSGLAGGTSYEQYF. CDR3 bases: TGTGCCAGCAGCTCGGGACTAGCGGGGGGCACAAGCTACGAGCAGTACTTC.

The chain carries TRBV29-1 and TRBJ2-1, with D unclear. CDR3 length: 12 amino acids. Germline V CDR1 and CDR2: SQVTM, ANQGSEA. V was shortened by 7 bases and J by 6 bases, with 13 bases between the two germline ends. The DNA of the CDR3 is TGCAGCGCGACTCCAACGGGCAATGAGCAGTTCTTC. Its translation is CSATPTGNEQFF.

The rearrangement uses TRBV19 and TRBJ2-5; D is unresolved. Between the trimmed V and J ends, which lost 8 bases and 2 bases, there was a span of 21 bases. This CDR3 is 16 amino acids long. The V gene's germline CDR1 is LNHDA and CDR2 SQIVND (reference sequence). The CDR3 reads CASSLGHVLRQETQYF. The CDR3 DNA reads TGTGCCAGTTCCCTTGGGCATGTTTTAAGGCAAGAGACCCAGTACTTC.

This chain links TRBV12-3 or TRBV12-4 with TRBJ2-5, with D unclear. The CDR3 runs to 12 residues. V was cut by 5 bases and J by 1 base, with 5 bases left in between. As DNA, the CDR3 is TGTGCCAGCAGTCCGTCCCAAGAGACCCAGTACTTC. It specifies CASSPSQETQYF.

The chain couples TRBV5-1 to TRBJ2-2; 13 nucleotides line up with TRBD2. There are 16 residues in the CDR3. Trimming removed 3 bases from V and 4 bases from J; junction bases left unmatched: 3. Germline V gene sequence: CDR1 SGHRS, CDR2 YFSETQ. CDR3 sequence: CASSSGLAGRTGELFF. The CDR3 coding sequence is TGCGCCAGCAGCTCGGGACTAGCGGGACGCACCGGGGAGCTGTTTTTT.

The chain recombines TRBV2 with TRBJ1-1; TRBD1 is a possible D gene (5 bases). Germline lookup yields CDR1 SNHLY and CDR2 FYNNEI. CDR3 length equals 14 residues. V lost 6 bases and J 3 bases, leaving 14 bases between the germline ends. CDR3 amino acids: CASSSGGEDTEAFF. For the CDR3, the DNA is TGTGCCAGCAGCTCCGGGGGGGAGGACACTGAAGCTTTCTTT.

The rearrangement joins TRBV25-1 to TRBJ1-2, with 9 bases identical to TRBD1. The CDR3 is 16 amino acids. V lost 5 bases and J lost 5; bases outside the gene matches: 12. From germline, CDR1 is MGHDK and CDR2 SYGVNS. The CDR3 protein is CASSRDRDLGVYGYTF. CDR3 in DNA: TGTGCCAGCAGTCGGGACAGGGATCTCGGGGTATATGGCTACACCTTC.

This rearrangement joins TRBV30 to TRBJ1-5; 10 nucleotides agree with TRBD1. V lost 1 base and J lost 7; bases outside the gene matches: 4. CDR3 length: 14 residues. Per germline, CDR1 GTSNPN and CDR2 SVGIG (reference sequence). The DNA for the CDR3 is TGTGCCTGGAGTGGGGACAGGGGCGGCCAGCCCCAGCATTTT. Protein sequence: CAWSGDRGGQPQHF.

The rearrangement uses TRBV5-4 and TRBJ2-3; TRBD2 is a possible D gene (7 bases). The V and J ends lost 4 bases and 7 bases respectively, with 22 bases between them. Germline values: CDR1 SGHNT, CDR2 YYREEE (reference sequence). The CDR3 has 16 residues. CDR3 protein: CASSRSGGGDRNTQYF. DNA of the CDR3: TGTGCCAGCAGCCGTTCAGGAGGGGGGGATCGGAATACGCAGTATTTT.

The chain is built from TRBV6-5 and TRBJ1-1, with D unclear. V was pared by 7 bases and J by 0 bases, with 12 bases between. The CDR3 has 14 residues. Germline loops: CDR1 MNHEY, CDR2 SVGAGI. Written as DNA, the CDR3 is TGTGCCAGCATGCATGAGGGAATGAACACTGAAGCTTTCTTT. This translates into CASMHEGMNTEAFF.

The CDR3 protein is CASSLDGSPDTQYF. The CDR3 nucleotides read TGTGCCAGCAGCTTAGACGGTAGCCCGGATACGCAGTATTTT. This chain connects TRBV7-9 to TRBJ2-3; D gene ambiguous. There are 14 residues in the CDR3. The germline gives CDR1 SEHNR, CDR2 FQNEAQ (reference sequence). Trimming took 1 base from V and 6 from J, leaving 11 bases between them.

This clone showed up just a few times. This chain connects TRBV9 to TRBJ1-2, with D maybe TRBD1 (6 bases). This CDR3 has 13 residues. Between the trimmed V and J ends, which lost 2 bases and 8 bases, there was a span of 13 bases. Germline CDR1 is SGDLS and CDR2 is YYNGEE. The CDR3 DNA reads as TGTGCCAGCAGCGTCACAGGGTTTCAGGGCTACACCTTC. As protein: CASSVTGFQGYTF.

In DNA, the CDR3 is TGTGCCAGCAGCCACCGAGGGGTGGGGGGTGAAAAACTGTTTTTT. Encoded protein: CASSHRGVGGEKLFF. The rearrangement uses TRBV7-2 and TRBJ1-4, with D perhaps matching TRBD1 (5 bases). The germline gives CDR1 SGHTA, CDR2 FQGNSA. Trimming shortened V by 5 bases and J by 7 bases, and 17 bases separated the two germline ends. The CDR3 has 15 amino acids. The whole variable domain, filled in from reference TRBV7-2 and TRBJ1-4, reads GAGVSQSPSNKVTEKGKDVELRCDPISGHTALYWYRQSLGQGLEFLIYFQGNSAPDKSGLPSDRFSAERTGGSVSTLTIQRTQQEDSAVYLCASSHRGVGGEKLFFGSGTQLSVL.

The chain joins TRBV19 to TRBJ1-2; D unresolved. In germline, CDR1 is LNHDA, CDR2 SQIVND (reference sequence). The CDR3 has 13 residues. Trimming cost V 3 bases and J 4 bases, with 9 bases left between them. The CDR3 DNA follows: TGTGCCAGTAGTATGGGCAGCCCCTATGGCTACACCTTC. It specifies CASSMGSPYGYTF.

CDR3 sequence: CASSEAGGWDGYTF. For the CDR3, the DNA is TGTGCCAGCAGTGAGGCAGGGGGGTGGGATGGCTACACCTTC. The chain has TRBV6-1 and TRBJ1-2, with TRBD1 identical over 7 bases. Unmatched junction bases numbered 7, after V lost 3 bases and J lost 6 bases. The CDR3 spans 14 residues. Germline V gene lookup returns CDR1 MNHNS and CDR2 SASEGT.

The rearrangement uses TRBV4-2 and TRBJ2-1, with a weak D call TRBD2 (5 bases). CDR3 length equals 15 residues. V was clipped by 4 bases and J by 3 bases, with 13 bases between them. Germline-derived CDR1 and CDR2 are LGHNA and YNFKEQ. This CDR3 is CASSRTAELYNEQFF. The CDR3 DNA sequence: TGTGCCAGCAGCCGGACTGCGGAGCTCTACAATGAGCAGTTCTTC.

CDR3 sequence reads: CASGQRRQGGETQYF. The DNA of the CDR3 is TGTGCCAGCGGCCAGCGGAGACAGGGGGGGGAGACCCAGTACTTC. The rearrangement uses TRBV27 and TRBJ2-5; 9 nucleotides align to TRBD1. Losses at the gene ends were 8 bases for V and 5 bases for J; bases not matched to a gene: 12. The CDR3 sequence is 15 residues long. Germline-derived CDR1 and CDR2 are MNHEY and SMNVEV (reference sequence).

The chain is built from TRBV9 and TRBJ2-3; 8 bases fit TRBD2. The CDR3 has 17 residues. The V and J ends lost 2 bases and 4 bases, in that order; junction bases with no gene match: 12. Germline V lookup: CDR1 SGDLS, CDR2 YYNGEE. CDR3 region: CASSVEAGVGWADTQYF. The CDR3 DNA reads TGTGCCAGCAGCGTGGAAGCGGGAGTCGGATGGGCAGATACGCAGTATTTT.